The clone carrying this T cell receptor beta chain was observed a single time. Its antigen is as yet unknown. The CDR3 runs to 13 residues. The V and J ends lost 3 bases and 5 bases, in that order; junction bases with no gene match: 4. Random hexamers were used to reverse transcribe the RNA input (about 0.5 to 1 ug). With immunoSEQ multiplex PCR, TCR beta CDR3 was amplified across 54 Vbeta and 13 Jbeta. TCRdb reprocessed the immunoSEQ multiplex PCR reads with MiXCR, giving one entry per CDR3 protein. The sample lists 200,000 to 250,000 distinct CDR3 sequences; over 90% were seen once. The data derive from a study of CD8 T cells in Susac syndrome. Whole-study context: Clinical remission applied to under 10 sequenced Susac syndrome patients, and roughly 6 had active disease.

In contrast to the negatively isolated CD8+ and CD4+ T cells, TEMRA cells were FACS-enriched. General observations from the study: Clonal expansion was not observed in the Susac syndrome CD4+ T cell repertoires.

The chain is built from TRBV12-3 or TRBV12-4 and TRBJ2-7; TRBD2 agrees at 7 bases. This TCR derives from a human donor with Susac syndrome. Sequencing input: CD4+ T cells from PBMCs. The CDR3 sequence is CASSFRGGDEQYF. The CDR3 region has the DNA TGTGCCAGCAGTTTTCGGGGAGGGGACGAGCAGTACTTC.